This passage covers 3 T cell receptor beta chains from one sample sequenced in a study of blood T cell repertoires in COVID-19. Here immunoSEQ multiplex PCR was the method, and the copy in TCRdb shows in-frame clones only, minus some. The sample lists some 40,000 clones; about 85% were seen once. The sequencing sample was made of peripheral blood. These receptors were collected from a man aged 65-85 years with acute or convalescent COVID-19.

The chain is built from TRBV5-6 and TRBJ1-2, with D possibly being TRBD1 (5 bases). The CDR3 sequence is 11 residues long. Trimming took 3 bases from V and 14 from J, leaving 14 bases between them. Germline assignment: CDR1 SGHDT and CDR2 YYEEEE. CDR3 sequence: CASSSGLSPTF. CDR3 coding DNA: TGTGCCAGCAGCTCGGGACTGTCCCCGACCTTC.

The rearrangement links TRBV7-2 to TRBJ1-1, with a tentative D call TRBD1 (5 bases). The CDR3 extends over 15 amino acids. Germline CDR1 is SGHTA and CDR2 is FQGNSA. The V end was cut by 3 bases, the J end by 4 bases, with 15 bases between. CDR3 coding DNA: TGTGCCAGCAGCTTTGGGGGGGATGTGAGCACTGAAGCTTTCTTT. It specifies CASSFGGDVSTEAFF.

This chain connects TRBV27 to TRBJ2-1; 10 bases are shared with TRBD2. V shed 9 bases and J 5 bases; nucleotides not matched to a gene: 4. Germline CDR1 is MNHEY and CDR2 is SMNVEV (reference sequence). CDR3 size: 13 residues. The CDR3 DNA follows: TGTGCCAGGAGGACTAGCGGTAACAATGAGCAGTTCTTC. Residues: CARRTSGNNEQFF.